These T cell receptor beta chains were read from a single sample in a study of PD-1 blockade in classical Hodgkin lymphoma. Profiled with immunoSEQ multiplex PCR; TCRdb holds only in-frame clones, not every one. The table includes approximately 90,000 clones, 80% to 95% detected once. This material consisted of peripheral blood mononuclear cells (PBMCs), taken before the second cycle of nivolumab. All receptors derive from a human donor with classical Hodgkin lymphoma. Both conserved end residues are part of each CDR3. Fields, in order: clone size, D gene, V gene, J gene, CDR3 protein, CDR3 DNA. A D gene is named only where the DNA matches it firmly. Clone size is shown for a subset of rows, as once, few, many or a class of expanded clone.

size: NA
D: NA
V: TRBV12-5
J: TRBJ2-2
CDR3: CASGLVPPLGELFF
DNA: TGTGCTAGTGGTTTGGTACCCCCCCTCGGGGAGCTGTTTTTT

size: NA
D: TRBD2
V: TRBV7-3
J: TRBJ2-2
CDR3: CASSLTSGGTGELFF
DNA: TGTGCCAGCAGCTTAACTAGCGGGGGGACCGGGGAGCTGTTTTTT

size: NA
D: TRBD2
V: TRBV5-6
J: TRBJ2-3
CDR3: CASRPGWGLVTDTQYF
DNA: TGTGCCAGCAGGCCGGGGTGGGGACTAGTAACAGATACGCAGTATTTT

size: NA
D: TRBD2
V: TRBV5-1
J: TRBJ2-2
CDR3: CASSLVATSGWNTGELFF
DNA: TGCGCCAGCAGCTTGGTCGCGACTAGCGGGTGGAACACCGGGGAGCTGTTTTTT

size: NA
D: NA
V: TRBV7-2
J: TRBJ1-1
CDR3: CASSPIGSHFEEAFF
DNA: TGTGCCAGCAGCCCCATAGGGAGCCACTTTGAGGAAGCTTTCTTT

size: NA
D: TRBD2
V: TRBV11-1
J: TRBJ2-1
CDR3: CASSTTGGRMNEQFF
DNA: TGTGCCAGCAGTACGACTGGCGGGAGAATGAATGAGCAGTTCTTC

size: NA
D: NA
V: TRBV5-6
J: TRBJ1-4
CDR3: CASSLGGNEKLFF
DNA: TGTGCCAGCAGCTTGGGGGGGAATGAAAAACTGTTTTTT

size: NA
D: NA
V: TRBV19
J: TRBJ2-7
CDR3: CASSILLRSEQYF
DNA: TGTGCCAGTAGTATACTATTACGTTCCGAGCAGTACTTC

size: NA
D: TRBD2
V: TRBV28
J: TRBJ2-1
CDR3: CASSLLAGVNEQFF
DNA: TGTGCCAGCAGTTTACTAGCGGGGGTAAATGAGCAGTTCTTC

size: NA
D: TRBD1
V: TRBV4-1
J: TRBJ1-1
CDR3: CASSQDGQGEAFF
DNA: TGCGCCAGCAGCCAAGATGGACAGGGTGAAGCTTTCTTT

size: NA
D: TRBD1
V: TRBV11-3
J: TRBJ1-3
CDR3: CASNMRGHYGNTIYF
DNA: TGTGCCAGCAACATGAGGGGGCATTATGGAAACACCATATATTTT

size: once
D: NA
V: TRBV30
J: TRBJ2-5
CDR3: CAWSVTLETQYF
DNA: TGTGCCTGGAGTGTTACACTAGAGACCCAGTACTTC

size: NA
D: TRBD1
V: TRBV30
J: TRBJ1-5
CDR3: CAWSSTGVGQPQHF
DNA: TGTGCCTGGAGTTCCACAGGGGTAGGGCAGCCCCAGCATTTT

size: NA
D: TRBD2
V: TRBV9
J: TRBJ2-1
CDR3: CASSPRTSGRIEEQFF
DNA: TGTGCCAGCAGCCCCCGGACTAGCGGGAGGATAGAGGAGCAGTTCTTC

size: NA
D: NA
V: TRBV30
J: TRBJ2-7
CDR3: CAWTGGASYEQYF
DNA: TGTGCCTGGACGGGGGGCGCCTCCTACGAGCAGTACTTC

size: NA
D: NA
V: TRBV2
J: TRBJ2-7
CDR3: CASIKLTMTSTDNYEQYF
DNA: TGTGCCAGCATTAAACTGACGATGACTTCGACAGATAACTACGAGCAGTACTTC

size: once
D: TRBD1
V: TRBV30
J: TRBJ2-7
CDR3: CAWLQTGGAYEQYF
DNA: TGTGCCTGGCTACAGACAGGGGGCGCCTACGAGCAGTACTTC

size: NA
D: NA
V: TRBV4-1
J: TRBJ2-7
CDR3: CASSQDTPQGIWYEQYF
DNA: TGCGCCAGCAGCCAAGATACCCCCCAGGGAATATGGTACGAGCAGTACTTC

size: NA
D: NA
V: TRBV29-1
J: TRBJ2-1
CDR3: CRAGTSYNEQFF
DNA: TGCAGGGCGGGGACATCTTACAATGAGCAGTTCTTC

size: NA
D: NA
V: TRBV6-5
J: TRBJ2-7
CDR3: CASSFLTGSSYEQYF
DNA: TGTGCCAGCAGTTTTCTTACTGGGAGCTCCTACGAGCAGTACTTC

size: NA
D: NA
V: TRBV15
J: TRBJ2-1
CDR3: CATSRDREKSYNEQFF
DNA: TGTGCCACCAGCAGAGATCGCGAAAAATCCTACAATGAGCAGTTCTTC

size: once
D: NA
V: TRBV28
J: TRBJ2-5
CDR3: CASSPPGQETQYF
DNA: TGTGCCAGCAGCCCCCCGGGACAAGAGACCCAGTACTTC

size: NA
D: NA
V: TRBV9
J: TRBJ1-1
CDR3: CASSVAGDTEAFF
DNA: TGTGCCAGCAGCGTAGCAGGGGACACTGAAGCTTTCTTT

size: once
D: TRBD2
V: TRBV6-5
J: TRBJ2-7
CDR3: CASSNTGLAGSEQYF
DNA: TGTGCCAGCAGTAACACAGGACTAGCGGGAAGCGAGCAGTACTTC

size: NA
D: TRBD1
V: TRBV27
J: TRBJ2-1
CDR3: CASSLRPPDPDRANNEQFF
DNA: TGTGCCAGCAGTTTACGTCCCCCCGATCCGGACAGGGCCAACAATGAGCAGTTCTTC

size: NA
D: NA
V: TRBV5-5
J: TRBJ2-6
CDR3: CASSLKEGAAGANVLTF
DNA: TGTGCCAGCAGCTTAAAGGAGGGAGCTGCTGGGGCCAACGTCCTGACTTTC

size: NA
D: TRBD1
V: TRBV6-5
J: TRBJ2-7
CDR3: CASSSRQGIRDEQYF
DNA: TGTGCCAGCAGTTCACGACAGGGGATTAGAGACGAGCAGTACTTC

size: NA
D: NA
V: TRBV30
J: TRBJ2-7
CDR3: CAWSVGQAGSEQYF
DNA: TGTGCCTGGAGTGTAGGTCAGGCAGGGTCCGAGCAGTACTTC

size: NA
D: TRBD2
V: TRBV7-2
J: TRBJ2-7
CDR3: CASSPMAGGGYEQYF
DNA: TGTGCCAGCAGCCCCATGGCGGGAGGGGGGTACGAGCAGTACTTC

size: NA
D: NA
V: TRBV5-1
J: TRBJ2-7
CDR3: CASSLGSWSEGYEQYF
DNA: TGCGCCAGCAGCTTGGGTTCTTGGAGCGAAGGCTACGAGCAGTACTTC

size: NA
D: NA
V: TRBV9
J: TRBJ2-1
CDR3: CASSDDEPSYNEQFF
DNA: TGTGCCAGCAGCGATGACGAGCCCTCTTACAATGAGCAGTTCTTC

size: once
D: NA
V: TRBV5-1
J: TRBJ2-3
CDR3: CASSKDQPVGNTQYF
DNA: TGCGCCAGCAGTAAAGATCAGCCGGTGGGAAATACGCAGTATTTT

size: NA
D: TRBD1
V: TRBV28
J: TRBJ2-5
CDR3: CASSPPGTGVRWQETQYF
DNA: TGTGCCAGCAGTCCCCCCGGGACAGGCGTCCGTTGGCAAGAGACCCAGTACTTC

size: NA
D: NA
V: TRBV5-1
J: TRBJ2-5
CDR3: CASSLGGTAGETQYF
DNA: TGCGCCAGCAGCTTGGGAGGGACCGCAGGGGAGACCCAGTACTTC

size: NA
D: NA
V: TRBV28
J: TRBJ1-2
CDR3: CASSYPHGRGYGYTF
DNA: TGTGCCAGCAGTTACCCCCACGGGAGGGGCTATGGCTACACCTTC

size: NA
D: TRBD1
V: TRBV5-1
J: TRBJ1-1
CDR3: CASSLIRGRDTEAFF
DNA: TGCGCCAGCAGCCTGATCAGGGGGCGGGACACTGAAGCTTTCTTT

size: NA
D: NA
V: TRBV27
J: TRBJ2-7
CDR3: CASMARGEQYF
DNA: TGTGCCAGCATGGCCCGAGGCGAGCAGTACTTC

size: NA
D: NA
V: TRBV7-9
J: TRBJ1-4
CDR3: CASSLASGAEKLFF
DNA: TGTGCCAGCAGCTTAGCGTCGGGGGCCGAAAAACTGTTTTTT

size: NA
D: TRBD2
V: TRBV6-6
J: TRBJ2-1
CDR3: CASSYSPGLAAHEQFF
DNA: TGTGCCAGCAGTTACTCCCCGGGACTAGCAGCGCATGAGCAGTTCTTC

size: NA
D: TRBD2
V: TRBV18
J: TRBJ2-7
CDR3: CASSPSGAGEYEQYF
DNA: TGTGCCAGCTCACCCAGTGGAGCGGGAGAATACGAGCAGTACTTC

size: once
D: NA
V: TRBV28
J: TRBJ2-5
CDR3: CASSLNYGSETQYF
DNA: TGTGCCAGCAGTTTAAATTACGGTTCGGAGACCCAGTACTTC

size: NA
D: NA
V: TRBV28
J: TRBJ2-5
CDR3: CASSQPVETQYF
DNA: TGTGCCAGCAGTCAACCAGTAGAGACCCAGTACTTC

size: NA
D: TRBD1
V: TRBV15
J: TRBJ1-4
CDR3: CATSRTGTGTNEKLFF
DNA: TGTGCCACCAGCAGGACCGGGACAGGGACTAATGAAAAACTGTTTTTT

size: NA
D: NA
V: TRBV18
J: TRBJ1-4
CDR3: CASSPQGPPLLEKLFF
DNA: TGTGCCAGCTCACCACAAGGGCCACCTTTACTCGAAAAACTGTTTTTT

size: NA
D: NA
V: TRBV6-5
J: TRBJ1-6
CDR3: CASSRGELSSPLHF
DNA: TGTGCCAGCAGTAGAGGGGAGCTGAGTTCACCCCTCCACTTT